This entry lists 14 T cell receptor beta chains sequenced from one sample in a study of T-cell reconstitution after alpha-beta-depleted transplantation in children. As it was prepared, the TCRbeta library received unique molecular identifiers. Using its own MiXCR run on the PCR reads, TCRdb lists one record per CDR3 protein. The sample comprises about 190,000 distinct CDR3 sequences, roughly 6.8% of which are singletons, and around 2.7% rests with the top ten. The sequencing used PBMCs from the stem cell graft donor, collected from the stem cell graft. These receptors came from a human donor who donated a stem cell graft to a child with Wiskott-Aldrich syndrome.

There are many counts of this clonotype. The chain combines TRBV5-1 with TRBJ2-5, with unresolved D. This CDR3 has 15 residues. Germline V gene data show CDR1 as SGHRS and CDR2 as YFSETQ. V was cut by 0 bases and J by 5 bases, with 14 bases left in between. CDR3 bases: TGCGCCAGCAGCTTGGGTGTACCGGTTGTGGAGACCCAGTACTTC. It specifies CASSLGVPVVETQYF.

This clonotype was picked up many times. The chain uses TRBV6-2 or TRBV6-3 and TRBJ2-7, with D tentatively TRBD1 (6 bases). The CDR3 extends over 15 amino acids. The ends were cut back, 0 bases at V and 4 bases at J, with 13 bases in the middle. CDR1 is MNHEY and CDR2 is SVGEGT in the germline V gene. In nucleotides, the CDR3 is TGTGCCAGCAGTTACTCGACGAAAGACAGGTACGAGCAGTACTTC. Translation gives CASSYSTKDRYEQYF.

This clonotype showed up many times. CDR3 bases: TGCAGTGCAGGACTGCCCGGGGGGCAGTATTTT. Amino acid sequence: CSAGLPGGQYF. The J gene is TRBJ2-3, the V gene TRBV20-1, with D perhaps matching TRBD2 (6 bases). The ends were cut back, 6 bases at V and 11 bases at J, with 15 bases in the middle. Germline assignment: CDR1 DFQATT and CDR2 SNEGSKA (reference sequence). The CDR3 has 11 residues.

This clonotype was counted many times. This sequence joins TRBV13 and TRBJ2-7, with D perhaps given as TRBD1 or TRBD2 (6 bases each). The V gene's germline CDR1 is PRHDT and CDR2 FYEKMQ (reference sequence). CDR3 length equals 15 residues. Between the trimmed V and J ends, which lost 3 bases and 3 bases, there was a span of 15 bases. The chain's CDR3 is CASSLQGSGGYEQYF. The CDR3 bases are TGTGCCAGCAGCTTGCAGGGGTCCGGGGGCTACGAGCAGTACTTC. The variable domain in full, with the rest retrieved from reference TRBV13 and TRBJ2-7, is AAGVIQSPRHLIKEKRETATLKCYPIPRHDTVYWYQQGPGQDPQFLISFYEKMQSDKGSIPDRFSAQQFSDYHSELNMSSLELGDSALYFCASSLQGSGGYEQYFGPGTRLTVT.

This clonotype was recorded a few times. J is TRBJ2-5 and V is TRBV5-5, with D possibly being TRBD1 (7 bases). Per the germline V gene, CDR1 is SGHKS and CDR2 is YYEKEE (reference sequence). V shed 7 bases and J shed 2 bases, with 24 bases lying between them. The CDR3 contains 17 residues. The CDR3: CASAFSSGGTVQETQYF. CDR3 nucleotides: TGTGCCAGCGCGTTCTCGTCCGGAGGGACAGTTCAAGAGACCCAGTACTTC.

This clonotype was recorded once. The chain links TRBV4-2 to TRBJ1-2, with a possible D match to TRBD1 (5 bases). Germline assignment: CDR1 LGHNA and CDR2 YNFKEQ. The CDR3 is made up of 14 amino acids. V was shortened by 4 bases and J by 4 bases, with 13 bases between the two germline ends. The CDR3 bases are TGTGCCAGCAGCCGGGACCTCCGGGGCTATGGCTACACCTTC. Amino acids: CASSRDLRGYGYTF.

This clonotype was recorded at least ten times. V and J are TRBV10-3 and TRBJ2-7, with 8 positions matching TRBD1. The germline gives CDR1 ENHRY, CDR2 SYGVKD. The V segment lost 6 bases and the J segment 1 base; nucleotides outside the gene matches: 5. This CDR3 has 14 residues. The CDR3, as DNA: TGTGCCATCAGGCGGGACAGGAGTTCCTACGAGCAGTACTTC. It encodes CAIRRDRSSYEQYF.

This clonotype was found many times. The chain joins TRBV6-2 or TRBV6-3 to TRBJ2-1, with 8 positions matching TRBD2. The V gene end was trimmed by 4 bases and the J gene end by 3 bases; junction bases not matched to a gene: 2. This CDR3 is 14 amino acids long. Germline-derived CDR1 and CDR2 are MNHEY and SVGEGT. The CDR3 protein is CASSSGGHYNEQFF. The CDR3 coding sequence is TGTGCCAGCAGTTCGGGGGGGCACTACAATGAGCAGTTCTTC.

The V gene is TRBV7-2, the J gene TRBJ2-2, with 8 positions matching TRBD2. The V gene's germline CDR1 is SGHTA and CDR2 FQGNSA. CDR3 length equals 16 residues. With 1 base clipped from V and 4 bases from J, the junction kept 5 bases outside the gene matches. The DNA of the CDR3 is TGTGCCAGCAGCTTAGGTCCAGCGGGGGTCACCGGGGAGCTGTTTTTT. It codes for CASSLGPAGVTGELFF.

V is TRBV5-1 and J is TRBJ1-1, with D possibly being TRBD1 (6 bases). The V end was cut by 4 bases, the J end by 5 bases, with 18 bases between. This CDR3 region has 15 residues. In germline, CDR1 is SGHRS, CDR2 YFSETQ. CDR3 amino acids: CASSPRTVVKTEAFF. As DNA, the CDR3 is TGCGCCAGCAGCCCCCGGACAGTGGTTAAGACTGAAGCTTTCTTT.

This clonotype was observed many times. The rearrangement joins TRBV5-1 to TRBJ2-7; 14 bases agree with TRBD2. The CDR3 sequence is 16 residues long. The V gene end was trimmed by 8 bases and the J gene end by 3 bases; junction bases not matched to a gene: 10. CDR1 and CDR2 from the germline V gene are SGHRS and YFSETQ. Written as DNA, the CDR3 is TGCGCCAGTCGGCGGGGGACTAGCGGGAGATTCTACGAGCAGTACTTC. Amino acids: CASRRGTSGRFYEQYF.

The sample holds many counts of this clonotype. This sequence joins TRBV11-2 and TRBJ2-1, with D possibly matching TRBD1 (5 bases). V lost 7 bases to trimming and J lost 13 bases, with 23 bases between them. The CDR3 sequence is 14 residues long. CDR1 SGHAT and CDR2 FQNNGV come from the germline V gene. The DNA of the CDR3 is TGTGCCAGCAACAACCCATCAGGGTTTTTCCGTCAGTTCTTC. Protein product: CASNNPSGFFRQFF.

The table lists this clonotype with many counts. This sequence joins TRBV4-2 and TRBJ2-7; a weak D match, TRBD2 (5 bases). Germline CDR1 and CDR2: LGHNA and YNFKEQ. This CDR3 spans 15 amino acids. Trimming took 0 bases from V and 3 from J, leaving 12 bases between them. The CDR3: CASSQEALVGYEQYF. CDR3 sequence (DNA): TGTGCCAGCAGCCAAGAGGCACTAGTTGGCTACGAGCAGTACTTC.

This clonotype has ten or more counts. The chain combines TRBV6-5 with TRBJ2-1, with D perhaps assigned TRBD1 or TRBD2 (5 bases each). This CDR3 spans 12 amino acids. Germline CDR1 is MNHEY and CDR2 is SVGAGI. With 6 bases removed from V and 8 bases from J, the gap between germline ends came to 11 bases. CDR3 nucleotides: TGTGCCAGCAGCCCCCGGGGCGATGAGCAGTTCTTC. Amino acids: CASSPRGDEQFF.